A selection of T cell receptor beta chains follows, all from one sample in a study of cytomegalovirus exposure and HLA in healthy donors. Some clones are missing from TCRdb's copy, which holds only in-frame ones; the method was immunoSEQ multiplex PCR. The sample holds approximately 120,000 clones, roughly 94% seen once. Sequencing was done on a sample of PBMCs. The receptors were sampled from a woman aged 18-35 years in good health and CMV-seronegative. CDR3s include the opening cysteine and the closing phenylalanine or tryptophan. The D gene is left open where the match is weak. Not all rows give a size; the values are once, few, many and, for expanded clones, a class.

CDR3: CASSSYSGEQYF
DNA: TGTGCCAGCAGTTCTTATAGCGGGGAGCAGTACTTC
V: TRBV28
J: TRBJ2-7
D: TRBD2
size: -

CDR3: CASSPLAGGTHEQYF
DNA: TGCGCCAGCAGCCCCTTAGCGGGGGGAACCCACGAGCAGTACTTC
V: TRBV4-1
J: TRBJ2-7
D: TRBD2
size: many

CDR3: CASSGTTSYEQYF
DNA: TGTGCCAGCTCCGGGACAACCTCCTACGAGCAGTACTTC
V: TRBV2
J: TRBJ2-7
D: -
size: -

CDR3: CASSQATSGYREQYF
DNA: TGTGCCAGCAGCCAAGCAACTAGCGGGTATAGGGAGCAGTACTTC
V: TRBV14
J: TRBJ2-7
D: TRBD2
size: -

CDR3: CASSPGDRGFKDIQYF
DNA: TGTGCCAGCAGCCCCGGGGACAGGGGATTTAAGGACATTCAGTACTTC
V: TRBV5-4
J: TRBJ2-4
D: TRBD1
size: -

CDR3: CASSLGLSGANVLTF
DNA: TGCGCCAGCAGCCTAGGATTATCTGGGGCCAACGTCCTGACTTTC
V: TRBV5-1
J: TRBJ2-6
D: -
size: -

CDR3: CAVQGADDINYGYTF
DNA: TGTGCCGTACAGGGTGCGGATGATATTAACTATGGCTACACCTTC
V: TRBV28
J: TRBJ1-2
D: -
size: -

CDR3: CASSRSPEEPLHF
DNA: TGCGCCAGCAGCCGCAGTCCCGAGGAACCCCTCCACTTT
V: TRBV4-1
J: TRBJ1-6
D: -
size: -

CDR3: CASHASLTGELFF
DNA: TGTGCCAGCCACGCTAGTCTCACCGGGGAGCTGTTTTTT
V: TRBV2
J: TRBJ2-2
D: -
size: -

CDR3: CASSQPLAGNYGYTF
DNA: TGCGCCAGCAGCCAACCCCTAGCGGGGAACTATGGCTACACCTTC
V: TRBV4-1
J: TRBJ1-2
D: -
size: -

CDR3: CASSPRQDRYEQYF
DNA: TGTGCCAGCTCACCGAGACAGGATCGGTACGAGCAGTACTTC
V: TRBV18
J: TRBJ2-7
D: -
size: -

CDR3: CASRRITGTNLSSGNTIYF
DNA: TGTGCCAGCAGACGGATTACCGGGACAAATCTTAGCTCTGGAAACACCATATATTTT
V: TRBV11-2
J: TRBJ1-3
D: -
size: -

CDR3: CASSLAGQGYNEQFF
DNA: TGTGCCAGCAGCTTGGCGGGGCAGGGGTACAATGAGCAGTTCTTC
V: TRBV5-4
J: TRBJ2-1
D: -
size: -

CDR3: CASSVAGGVYNEQFF
DNA: TGCGCCAGCAGCGTAGCGGGGGGGGTATACAATGAGCAGTTCTTC
V: TRBV5-1
J: TRBJ2-1
D: TRBD2
size: -

CDR3: CASSDLRGPATIGNQPQHF
DNA: TGTGCCAGCAGTGATCTCCGGGGTCCGGCTACCATTGGCAATCAGCCCCAGCATTTT
V: TRBV2
J: TRBJ1-5
D: -
size: -

CDR3: CASSLDGNNEQFF
DNA: TGCGCCAGCAGCTTGGACGGGAACAATGAGCAGTTCTTC
V: TRBV5-1
J: TRBJ2-1
D: -
size: -